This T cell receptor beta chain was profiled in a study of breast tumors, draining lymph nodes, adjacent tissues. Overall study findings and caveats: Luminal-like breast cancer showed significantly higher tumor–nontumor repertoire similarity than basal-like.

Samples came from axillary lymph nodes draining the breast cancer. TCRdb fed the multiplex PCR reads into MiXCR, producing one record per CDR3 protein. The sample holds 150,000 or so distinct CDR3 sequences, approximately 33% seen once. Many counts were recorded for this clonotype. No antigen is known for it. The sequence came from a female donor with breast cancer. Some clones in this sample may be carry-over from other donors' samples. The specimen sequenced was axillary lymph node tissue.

CDR3 loop: CSASGTYNEQFF. The CDR3 bases are TGCAGCGCCTCCGGGACCTACAATGAGCAGTTCTTC. This chain uses TRBV29-1 with TRBJ2-1, with a possible D match to TRBD2 (5 bases). The V and J ends lost 7 bases and 2 bases respectively, with 9 bases between them. The CDR3 spans 12 residues. Germline V gives CDR1 SQVTM, CDR2 ANQGSEA.